Below, one T cell receptor beta chain is given with its context. Its antigen is not known. The sample originates from a study of pediatric ulcerative colitis. Germline lookup yields CDR1 SGHRS and CDR2 YFSETQ. The CDR3 sequence is 14 residues long. Trimming removed 5 bases from V and 4 bases from J, with 15 bases in between. Data came from immunoSEQ multiplex PCR; TCRdb stores just in-frame clones and leaves some out. The sample has around 68,000 clones; 75% to 85% are singletons. Study-level findings and limits: Ulcerative colitis patients shared more blood-rectal clones than controls. Repertoires came from total lymphocyte DNA, not specific subsets.

The sample taken for sequencing was blood. The chain combines TRBV5-1 with TRBJ2-5; perhaps TRBD2 as D (6 bases). The receptor was derived from a boy aged 5 to 17 with moderate ulcerative colitis. The CDR3 protein is CASSDGGTIETQYF. Written as DNA, the CDR3 is TGCGCCAGCAGTGACGGGGGAACTATAGAGACCCAGTACTTC.